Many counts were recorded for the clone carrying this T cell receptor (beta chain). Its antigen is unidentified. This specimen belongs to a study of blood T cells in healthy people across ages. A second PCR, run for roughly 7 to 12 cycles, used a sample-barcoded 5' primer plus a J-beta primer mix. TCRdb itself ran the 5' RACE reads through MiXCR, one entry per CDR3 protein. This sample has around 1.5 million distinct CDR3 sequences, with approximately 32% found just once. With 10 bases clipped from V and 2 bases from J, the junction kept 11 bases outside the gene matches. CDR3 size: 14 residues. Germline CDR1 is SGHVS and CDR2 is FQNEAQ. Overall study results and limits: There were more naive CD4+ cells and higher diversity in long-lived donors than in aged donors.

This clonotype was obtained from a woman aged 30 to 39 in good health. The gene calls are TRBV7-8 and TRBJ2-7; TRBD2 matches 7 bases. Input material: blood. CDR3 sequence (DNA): TGTGCCACCTCGGGGGGTGTAAAGCCCTACGAGCAGTACTTC. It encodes CATSGGVKPYEQYF.